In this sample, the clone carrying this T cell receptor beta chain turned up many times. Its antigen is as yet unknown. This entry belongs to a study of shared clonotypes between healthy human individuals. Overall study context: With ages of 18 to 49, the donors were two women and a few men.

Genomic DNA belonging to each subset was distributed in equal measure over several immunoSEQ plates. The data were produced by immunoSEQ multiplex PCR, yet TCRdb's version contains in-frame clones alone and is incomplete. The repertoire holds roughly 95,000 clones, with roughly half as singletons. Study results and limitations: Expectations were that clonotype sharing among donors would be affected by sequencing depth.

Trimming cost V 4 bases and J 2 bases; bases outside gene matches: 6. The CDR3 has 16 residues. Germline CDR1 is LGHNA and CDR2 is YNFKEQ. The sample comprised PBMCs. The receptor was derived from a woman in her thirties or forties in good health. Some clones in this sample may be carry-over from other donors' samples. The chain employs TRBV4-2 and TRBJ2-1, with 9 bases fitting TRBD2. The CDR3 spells CASSPQVAGAYNEQFF. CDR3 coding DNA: TGTGCCAGCAGCCCACAAGTAGCGGGGGCCTACAATGAGCAGTTCTTC.